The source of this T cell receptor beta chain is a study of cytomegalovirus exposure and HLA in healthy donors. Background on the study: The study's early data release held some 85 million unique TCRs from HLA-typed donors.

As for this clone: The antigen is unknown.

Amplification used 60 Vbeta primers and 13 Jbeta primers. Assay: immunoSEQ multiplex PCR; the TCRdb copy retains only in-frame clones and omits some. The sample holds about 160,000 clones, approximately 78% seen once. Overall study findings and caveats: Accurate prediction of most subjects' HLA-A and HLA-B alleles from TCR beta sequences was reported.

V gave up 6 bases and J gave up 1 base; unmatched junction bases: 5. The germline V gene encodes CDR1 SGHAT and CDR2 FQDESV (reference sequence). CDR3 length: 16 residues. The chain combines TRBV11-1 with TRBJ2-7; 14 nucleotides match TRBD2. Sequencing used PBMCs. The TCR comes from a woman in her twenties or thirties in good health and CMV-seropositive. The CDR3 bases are TGTGCCAGCAGTAGTGGACTAGCGGGGGGATCCTACGAGCAGTACTTC. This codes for CASSSGLAGGSYEQYF.